This passage covers 29 T cell receptor beta chains from one sample sequenced in a study of control samples from healthy donors and cancer patients. The assay was immunoSEQ multiplex PCR, and TCRdb's table has in-frame clones only and misses some. The repertoire holds around 150,000 clones, with approximately 90% as singletons. Sequenced input: blood. The receptors shown here come from a man aged 25-45 years in good health.

The chain joins TRBV29-1 to TRBJ2-1; 8 bases map to TRBD2. Germline CDR1 is SQVTM and CDR2 is ANQGSEA. V lost 7 bases and J lost 8; bases outside the gene matches: 10. The CDR3 consists of 13 residues. The CDR3 DNA reads as TGCAGCGCATGGACTAGCTCTAGGGATGAGCAGTTCTTC. It encodes CSAWTSSRDEQFF.

The J gene is TRBJ2-5, the V gene TRBV7-2, with 8 bases fitting TRBD1. V lost 4 bases to trimming and J lost 5 bases; unmatched junction nucleotides: 12. Germline-derived CDR1 and CDR2 are SGHTA and FQGNSA. The CDR3 loop spans 16 amino acids. In DNA, the CDR3 is TGTGCCAGCAGCTCATTAGGGCAGGGGGCGTGGGAGACCCAGTACTTC. Its translation: CASSSLGQGAWETQYF.

The V call is TRBV27, the J call TRBJ1-3; 9 nucleotides agree with TRBD1. Per the germline V gene, CDR1 is MNHEY and CDR2 is SMNVEV (reference sequence). The junction had 7 bases not matched to a gene; V was cut back by 4 bases and J by 3 bases. The CDR3 sequence is 16 residues long. Here the CDR3 DNA reads TGTGCCAGCAGTTCGGGGACAGGGTTTGGTGGAAACACCATATATTTT. Its translation is CASSSGTGFGGNTIYF.

The CDR3 DNA is TGTGCCAGCACCCCCGGCGGACCCCCGGGGGATGAGCAGTTCTTC. Its translation: CASTPGGPPGDEQFF. The chain couples TRBV28 to TRBJ2-1, with D tentatively TRBD2 (6 bases). V dropped 7 bases and J dropped 8 bases, with 21 bases sitting between them. CDR3 size: 15 residues. Germline-derived CDR1 and CDR2 are MDHEN and SYDVKM.

This chain connects TRBV9 to TRBJ2-5; weak D call: TRBD1 (6 bases). Germline V gene sequence: CDR1 SGDLS, CDR2 YYNGEE. Between the trimmed V and J ends, which lost 0 bases and 7 bases, there was a span of 16 bases. This CDR3 region has 15 residues. CDR3 DNA sequence: TGTGCCAGCAGCGTAGACGGGACACAAAAAGGGACCCAGTACTTC. It yields the protein CASSVDGTQKGTQYF.

This chain uses TRBV11-2 with TRBJ1-4, with D unclear. Per germline, CDR1 SGHAT and CDR2 FQNNGV. V lost 5 bases and J 0 bases, leaving 19 bases between the germline ends. This CDR3 is built from 18 residues. CDR3 loop: CASSPPLRLPATNEKLFF. The CDR3 nucleotides read TGTGCCAGCAGCCCCCCCCTGCGCCTCCCTGCAACTAATGAAAAACTGTTTTTT. Full variable domain (outside the CDR3, taken from reference TRBV11-2 and TRBJ1-4): EAGVAQSPRYKIIEKRQSVAFWCNPISGHATLYWYQQILGQGPKLLIQFQNNGVVDDSQLPKDRFSAERLKGVDSTLKIQPAKLEDSAVYLCASSPPLRLPATNEKLFFGSGTQLSVL.

This clone was detected ten times or more. The rearrangement links TRBV30 to TRBJ1-2, with D perhaps matching TRBD1 (6 bases). Trimming removed 8 bases at V and 8 bases at J, with 21 bases between. Per the germline V gene, CDR1 is GTSNPN and CDR2 is SVGIG (reference sequence). The CDR3 totals 13 residues. The DNA of the CDR3 is TGTGCCGTAACCCAAGGACAGTCCGTGGGCTACACCTTC. Protein sequence: CAVTQGQSVGYTF.

This chain connects TRBV15 to TRBJ1-1, with 7 bases lining up with TRBD1. V lost 4 bases to trimming and J lost 5 bases; unmatched junction nucleotides: 13. CDR3 length: 16 amino acids. Germline V gene data show CDR1 as LNHNV and CDR2 as YYDKDF (reference sequence). CDR3 DNA sequence: TGTGCCACCAGCACAGGTTCTCAGGGGGGGATAACTGAAGCTTTCTTT. This encodes CATSTGSQGGITEAFF.

This chain connects TRBV25-1 to TRBJ1-3, with D possibly being TRBD1 (5 bases). The V gene's germline CDR1 is MGHDK and CDR2 SYGVNS. Between the trimmed V and J ends, which lost 2 bases and 2 bases, there was a span of 13 bases. The CDR3 extends over 16 amino acids. CDR3 coding DNA: TGTGCCAGCAGTGAAAGGGGTAGGGGCACTGGAAACACCATATATTTT. The encoded protein is CASSERGRGTGNTIYF. Full variable domain (missing parts from reference TRBV25-1 and TRBJ1-3): EADIYQTPRYLVIGTGKKITLECSQTMGHDKMYWYQQDPGMELHLIHYSYGVNSTEKGDLSSESTVSRIRTEHFPLTLESARPSHTSQYLCASSERGRGTGNTIYFGEGSWLTVV.

The chain carries TRBV10-3 and TRBJ2-5; 7 positions agree with TRBD2. The V gene end was trimmed by 8 bases and the J gene end by 2 bases; junction bases not matched to a gene: 5. Germline CDR1 is ENHRY and CDR2 is SYGVKD. The CDR3 runs to 13 residues. CDR3 nucleotides: TGTGCCATCTCTAGCGGTCTACAAGAGACCCAGTACTTC. Encoded protein: CAISSGLQETQYF.

The V gene is TRBV6-6, the J gene TRBJ2-1; the match to TRBD2 covers 11 bases. Trimming took 6 bases from V and 10 from J; bases not matched to a gene: 5. This CDR3 region has 13 residues. The germline gives CDR1 MNHNY, CDR2 SVGAGI (reference sequence). The CDR3 protein is CASRPRLAGEQFF. The CDR3 DNA is TGTGCCAGCAGGCCTCGACTAGCGGGAGAGCAGTTCTTC.

V gene TRBV21-1 combines with J gene TRBJ2-4; TRBD1, the table's D call, lacks a check against the DNA. TRBV21-1 is classified as a pseudogene. The CDR3 is 15 residues long. This chain's CDR3 is CASSNPAENRDIQYF. The DNA for the CDR3 is TGTGCCAGCAGCAACCCGGCCGAGAACAGGGACATTCAGTACTTC.

The chain recombines TRBV5-1 with TRBJ2-3; D assignment may be TRBD1 or TRBD2 (6 bases each). Germline values: CDR1 SGHRS, CDR2 YFSETQ. The V gene lost 4 bases and the J gene lost 2 bases, with 11 bases spanning the gap. This CDR3 has 14 amino acids. CDR3 loop: CASSGGRNTDTQYF. The CDR3 DNA reads TGCGCCAGCAGCGGGGGGCGAAACACAGATACGCAGTATTTT. Combining the CDR3 with reference TRBV5-1 and TRBJ2-3 gives the whole variable domain KAGVTQTPRYLIKTRGQQVTLSCSPISGHRSVSWYQQTPGQGLQFLFEYFSETQRNKGNFPGRFSGRQFSNSRSEMNVSTLELGDSALYLCASSGGRNTDTQYFGPGTRLTVL.

The chain has TRBV29-1 and TRBJ1-2; possibly TRBD1 for D (6 bases). Trimming cost V 5 bases and J 4 bases, with 17 bases left between them. From germline, CDR1 is SQVTM and CDR2 ANQGSEA. This CDR3 has 14 amino acids. The CDR3 DNA sequence: TGCAGCGTTAGCTCAGGGGACACCCCCTATGGCTACACCTTC. Translating it yields CSVSSGDTPYGYTF.

This clone was seen a single time. This chain connects TRBV9 to TRBJ1-3; the D is unclear. This CDR3 region has 11 residues. Germline V gives CDR1 SGDLS, CDR2 YYNGEE. V was shortened by 4 bases and J by 4 bases, with 3 bases between the two germline ends. CDR3 coding DNA: TGTGCCAGCAGCTCAGGAAACACCATATATTTT. The encoded protein is CASSSGNTIYF.

This chain's CDR3 is CSASGTSSVNEQFF. The CDR3 DNA is TGCAGTGCTAGTGGGACTAGTTCAGTCAATGAGCAGTTCTTC. The chain couples TRBV20-1 to TRBJ2-1; 8 nucleotides agree with TRBD2. The CDR3 length is 14 residues. V was pared by 3 bases and J by 6 bases, with 7 bases of the junction left unmatched. Per the germline V gene, CDR1 is DFQATT and CDR2 is SNEGSKA (reference sequence).

The chain recombines TRBV12-5 with TRBJ2-3; TRBD2 might be the D (6 bases). The CDR3 totals 12 residues. With 9 bases removed from V and 0 bases from J, the gap between germline ends came to 7 bases. Per the germline V gene, CDR1 is LGHNT and CDR2 is FRNRAP. The CDR3 DNA sequence: TGTGCTAGCGGGACTAGCACAGATACGCAGTATTTT. It codes for CASGTSTDTQYF.

The CDR3, as DNA: TGTGCCAGCAGTTACGATGGGGCTGGGCCCCAGCATTTT. Translating gives CASSYDGAGPQHF. The chain joins TRBV6-5 to TRBJ1-5, with D possibly TRBD1 on 5 matching bases. The CDR3 runs 13 residues. Germline V gene data show CDR1 as MNHEY and CDR2 as SVGAGI. The V and J ends lost 2 bases and 9 bases respectively, with 11 bases between them.

The rearrangement joins TRBV10-3 to TRBJ1-4, with D tentatively TRBD1 (5 bases). CDR1 is ENHRY and CDR2 is SYGVKD in the germline V gene. This CDR3 region has 16 residues. V was pared by 3 bases and J by 0 bases, with 11 bases between. The CDR3 nucleotides are TGTGCCATCAGTGACCCTCTGACAGCAACTAATGAAAAACTGTTTTTT. Its protein is CAISDPLTATNEKLFF.

The chain employs TRBV15 and TRBJ2-5; 8 bases match TRBD1. The ends lost 5 bases at V and 2 bases at J; junction bases unmatched: 7. The CDR3 sequence is 15 residues long. CDR1 is LNHNV and CDR2 is YYDKDF in the germline V gene (reference sequence). DNA for the CDR3: TGTGCCACCAGCCCGCGGACAGGGTGGCAAGAGACCCAGTACTTC. Translated, it gives CATSPRTGWQETQYF.

This clone was seen only a few times. Other DNA sequences of this sample code for an identical CDR3. The V gene is TRBV6-4, the J gene TRBJ1-1; D is ambiguous. Germline CDR1 is MRHNA and CDR2 is SNTAGT. The CDR3 sequence is 14 residues long. Trimming pared 0 bases from V and 4 bases from J, leaving 9 bases between. CDR3: CASSDSSRGTEAFF. DNA for the CDR3: TGTGCCAGCAGTGACTCGTCCCGGGGCACTGAAGCTTTCTTT.

Notes on this clone: The sample contains more than one DNA sequence encoding this CDR3. This chain connects TRBV4-2 to TRBJ1-4, with D tentatively TRBD1 (6 bases). Deletions cut 3 bases from V and 5 bases from J, with 10 bases between. Germline V gene data show CDR1 as LGHNA and CDR2 as YNFKEQ. The CDR3 is made up of 14 amino acids. The CDR3: CASSQGQGNEKLFF. The CDR3 bases are TGTGCCAGCAGCCAGGGCCAGGGGAATGAAAAACTGTTTTTT.

The rearrangement uses TRBV28 and TRBJ2-2; D gene unclear. The CDR3 is 15 residues long. The V end lost 5 bases, the J end lost 0 bases, and 10 bases lay between the germline ends. Germline values: CDR1 MDHEN, CDR2 SYDVKM. Here the CDR3 reads CASSKPHANTGELFF. The CDR3 DNA sequence: TGTGCCAGCAGTAAACCTCACGCGAACACCGGGGAGCTGTTTTTT.

The genes are TRBV9 and TRBJ2-3; 10 nucleotides match TRBD1. V trimming: 0 bases; J trimming: 6 bases; junction bases outside the gene matches: 4. Germline V gene lookup returns CDR1 SGDLS and CDR2 YYNGEE. The CDR3 contains 15 residues. The CDR3 is CASSVDRDRGDTQYF. CDR3 DNA sequence: TGTGCCAGCAGCGTAGACCGGGACAGGGGCGATACGCAGTATTTT.

This chain joins TRBV18 and TRBJ2-5; D is perhaps TRBD1 or TRBD2 (6 bases each). V was clipped by 6 bases and J by 4 bases, with 18 bases between them. The CDR3 consists of 15 residues. Germline V gene data show CDR1 as KGHSH and CDR2 as LQKENI. For the CDR3, the DNA is TGTGCCAGCTCGACCTGGGGGGCGCGAAGAGAGACCCAGTACTTC. Translated, it gives CASSTWGARRETQYF. Combining the CDR3 with reference TRBV18 and TRBJ2-5 gives the whole variable domain NAGVMQNPRHLVRRRGQEARLRCSPMKGHSHVYWYRQLPEEGLKFMVYLQKENIIDESGMPKERFSAEFPKEGPSILRIQQVVRGDSAAYFCASSTWGARRETQYFGPGTRLLVL.

This rearrangement joins TRBV5-6 to TRBJ1-4, with TRBD1 as a possible D gene (6 bases). This CDR3 has 15 amino acids. Germline V gene sequence: CDR1 SGHDT, CDR2 YYEEEE. Trimming stripped 0 bases from V and 4 bases from J, with 10 bases between. Here the CDR3 DNA reads TGTGCCAGCAGCTTGGGACAGGTACTTAATGAAAAACTGTTTTTT. Protein sequence: CASSLGQVLNEKLFF.

The chain is built from TRBV7-7 and TRBJ2-7, with D perhaps matching TRBD1 or TRBD2 (7 bases each). V was shortened by 5 bases and J by 6 bases, with 14 bases between the two germline ends. The CDR3 is 13 residues long. The germline V gene has CDR1 SSHAT and CDR2 FNYEAQ (reference sequence). The CDR3 nucleotides read TGTGCCAGCAGCCCAGGGGGGGGCACCGAGCAGTACTTC. Protein: CASSPGGGTEQYF.

V is TRBV29-1 and J is TRBJ2-7; 7 positions match TRBD1. The ends lost 6 bases at V and 6 bases at J; junction bases unmatched: 8. The CDR3 has 12 amino acids. Germline lookup yields CDR1 SQVTM and CDR2 ANQGSEA. The CDR3: CSVLKDRAEQYF. The CDR3, as DNA: TGCAGCGTGCTAAAAGACAGGGCCGAGCAGTACTTC.

The CDR3 reads CASSHRGGNTEAFF. The CDR3 DNA reads as TGTGCCAGCAGCCACAGGGGGGGAAACACTGAAGCTTTCTTT. V is TRBV6-1 and J is TRBJ1-1, with 8 nucleotides matching TRBD1. From germline, CDR1 is MNHNS and CDR2 SASEGT. J was trimmed by 2 bases and V by 6 bases; bases with no gene match: 5. The CDR3 is 14 residues long.